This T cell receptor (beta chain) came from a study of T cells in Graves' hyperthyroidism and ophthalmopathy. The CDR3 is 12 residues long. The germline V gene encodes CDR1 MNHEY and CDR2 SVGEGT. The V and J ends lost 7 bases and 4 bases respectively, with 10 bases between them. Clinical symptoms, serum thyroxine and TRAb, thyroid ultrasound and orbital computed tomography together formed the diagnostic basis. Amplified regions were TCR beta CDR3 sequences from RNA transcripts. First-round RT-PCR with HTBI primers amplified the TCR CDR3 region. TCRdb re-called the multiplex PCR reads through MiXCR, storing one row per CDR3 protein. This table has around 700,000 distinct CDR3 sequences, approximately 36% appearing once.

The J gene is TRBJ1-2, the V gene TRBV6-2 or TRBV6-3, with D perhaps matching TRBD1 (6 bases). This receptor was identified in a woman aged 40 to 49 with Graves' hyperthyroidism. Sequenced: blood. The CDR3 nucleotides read TGTGCCAGCACTGGAGGGGGCTATGGCTACACCTTC. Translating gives CASTGGGYGYTF.